A single sample gave rise to the 14 T cell receptor beta chains below, sequenced in a study of blood T cell repertoires in COVID-19 (dated by TCRdb to the early 2020s). The library was obtained by the immunoSEQ multiplex PCR assay. Not all clones reach the TCRdb copy of this immuneACCESS table, which keeps in-frame sequences only. Checked studies attribute under half of the gap to unresolved V genes and leave the rest unexplained. Recorded for this sample are about 200,000 clones; 75% to 85% of them occurred a single time. The ten largest account for 12% of the sample. Sequences were obtained from PBMCs or T cells enriched from blood (not recorded which). The receptors derive from a middle-aged man who had recovered from COVID-19.

The chain employs TRBV11-1 and TRBJ2-7, with TRBD2 matching over 10 bases. Germline CDR1 is SGHAT and CDR2 is FQDESV (reference sequence). Trimming removed 5 bases from V and 4 bases from J; junction bases left unmatched: 5. CDR3 length: 14 residues. The CDR3 nucleotides are TGTGCCAGCAGCAAGCGGGAGGGCTATTACGAGCAGTACGTC. This translates into CASSKREGYYEQYV.

The gene calls are TRBV27 and TRBJ2-4; 7 bases match TRBD2. V shed 4 bases, J shed 6 bases, and the junction held 6 bases outside the gene matches. Germline V gene sequence: CDR1 MNHEY, CDR2 SMNVEV (reference sequence). The CDR3 has 14 amino acids. In DNA, the CDR3 is TGTGCCAGCAGTTCAGGCGGGGAGGGAAACATTCAGTACTTC. It translates to CASSSGGEGNIQYF.

The rearrangement links TRBV19 to TRBJ2-3; a weak D match, TRBD1 (6 bases). The V gene lost 2 bases and the J gene lost 4 bases, with 10 bases spanning the gap. Germline V gene lookup returns CDR1 LNHDA and CDR2 SQIVND (reference sequence). The CDR3 spans 14 residues. The CDR3 spells CASSIRAGADTQYF. The CDR3 DNA reads TGTGCCAGTAGTATAAGGGCAGGGGCAGATACGCAGTATTTT.

The V call is TRBV12-3 or TRBV12-4, the J call TRBJ1-6; unclear D gene. V dropped 5 bases and J dropped 6 bases, with 8 bases sitting between them. This CDR3 is 13 amino acids long. The CDR3 spells CASSPRINSPLHF. The CDR3 DNA reads TGTGCCAGCAGTCCCCGTATTAATTCACCCCTCCACTTT.

This clone was counted a few times. The chain recombines TRBV5-1 with TRBJ1-5, with TRBD1 matching over 8 bases. The CDR3 is 14 residues long. Germline V gives CDR1 SGHRS, CDR2 YFSETQ. The J segment lost 6 bases and the V segment lost 0 bases, leaving 2 bases of the junction unmatched. CDR3 DNA sequence: TGCGCCAGCAGCTTGGCAGGGGGCCCTCAGCCCCAGCATTTT. Its protein is CASSLAGGPQPQHF.

This clone was recorded a few times. The J gene is TRBJ2-7, the V gene TRBV5-6; D unclear. The ends were cut back, 1 base at V and 3 bases at J, with 8 bases in the middle. The CDR3 length is 13 residues. Germline V lookup: CDR1 SGHDT, CDR2 YYEEEE. CDR3 nucleotide sequence: TGTGCCAGCAGCTTGAGGTACTACTACGAGCAGTACGTC. It encodes CASSLRYYYEQYV.

This clone was picked up one time. The chain combines TRBV7-2 with TRBJ1-5; the D is unclear. In germline, CDR1 is SGHTA, CDR2 FQGNSA. The CDR3 runs 15 residues. V lost 1 base, J lost 0 bases, and 7 bases lay in between. The CDR3 DNA reads TGTGCCAGCAGCTTAGGACACAATAGCAATCAGCCCCAGCATTTT. It encodes CASSLGHNSNQPQHF.

The chain carries TRBV3-1 (or the pseudogene TRBV3-2) and TRBJ2-1; TRBD2 matches 13 bases. The germline CDR1 and CDR2 sequences are LGHDT and YNNKEL (reference sequence). The V and J ends lost 0 bases and 8 bases, in that order; junction bases with no gene match: 13. This CDR3 contains 19 residues. The CDR3 bases are TGTGCCAGCAGCCAAGAAGGGGTACTAGGACTAGCGGGGGTCTATGAGCAGTTCTTC. Its translation: CASSQEGVLGLAGVYEQFF.

The chain carries TRBV5-8 and TRBJ2-3, with no clear D. Germline-derived CDR1 and CDR2 are SGHTS and YDEGEE. The CDR3 has 13 residues. V dropped 1 base and J dropped 5 bases, with 8 bases sitting between them. DNA for the CDR3: TGTGCCAGCAGCTTGTCTTCCGTAGATACGCAGTATTTT. Encoded protein: CASSLSSVDTQYF.

CDR3 coding DNA: TGTGCCAGCAACCGACAGACAGATACGCAGTATTTT. This codes for CASNRQTDTQYF. The rearrangement joins TRBV2 to TRBJ2-3; possibly TRBD1 for D (5 bases). Trimming took off 7 bases at V and 3 bases at J, with 8 bases between the two ends. The length of the CDR3 is 12 residues. The germline gives CDR1 SNHLY, CDR2 FYNNEI. The full variable domain, its missing parts supplied by reference TRBV2 and TRBJ2-3, is EPEVTQTPSHQVTQMGQEVILRCVPISNHLYFYWYRQILGQKVEFLVSFYNNEISEKSEIFDDQFSVERPDGSNFTLKIRSTKLEDSAMYFCASNRQTDTQYFGPGTRLTVL.

The chain links TRBV7-2 to TRBJ2-5; TRBD1 matches 8 bases. The V gene's germline CDR1 is SGHTA and CDR2 FQGNSA. The CDR3 has 14 residues. Trimming took 5 bases from V and 1 from J; bases not matched to a gene: 3. The CDR3 protein is CASSRDRFQETQYF. Written as DNA, the CDR3 is TGTGCCAGCAGCCGGGACAGGTTCCAAGAGACCCAGTACTTC. Full variable domain (missing parts from reference TRBV7-2 and TRBJ2-5): GAGVSQSPSNKVTEKGKDVELRCDPISGHTALYWYRQSLGQGLEFLIYFQGNSAPDKSGLPSDRFSAERTGGSVSTLTIQRTQQEDSAVYLCASSRDRFQETQYFGPGTRLLVL.

This clone showed up just once. The genes are TRBV2 and TRBJ2-5, with D unclear. V was trimmed by 5 bases and J by 5 bases, leaving 15 bases between them. The CDR3 loop spans 14 amino acids. Per the germline V gene, CDR1 is SNHLY and CDR2 is FYNNEI. CDR3 bases: TGTGCCAGCAGTTTGGCGGCGAACCCGGAGACCCAGTACTTC. It encodes CASSLAANPETQYF.

CDR3 amino acids: CSVEGFRQAGGGYTF. The DNA for the CDR3 is TGCAGCGTTGAAGGGTTCAGACAGGCCGGTGGAGGCTACACCTTC. V and J are TRBV29-1 and TRBJ1-2; D is perhaps TRBD1 (6 bases). Germline CDR1 and CDR2: SQVTM and ANQGSEA. The CDR3 covers 15 residues. V was pared by 1 base and J by 8 bases, with 20 bases between.

This clone was recorded once. The V and J genes are TRBV19 and TRBJ2-3; D gene ambiguous. Deletions cut 3 bases from V and 0 bases from J, with 7 bases between. The germline CDR1 and CDR2 sequences are LNHDA and SQIVND (reference sequence). This CDR3 contains 14 residues. CDR3 protein: CASSMVGSTDTQYF. CDR3 DNA: TGTGCCAGTAGTATGGTCGGTAGCACAGATACGCAGTATTTT. The full variable domain, its missing parts supplied by reference TRBV19 and TRBJ2-3, is DGGITQSPKYLFRKEGQNVTLSCEQNLNHDAMYWYRQDPGQGLRLIYYSQIVNDFQKGDIAEGYSVSREKKESFPLTVTSAQKNPTAFYLCASSMVGSTDTQYFGPGTRLTVL.